These 21 T cell receptor beta chains were sequenced from one sample in a study of technical replicates of blood from a handful of donors. Sequenced by immunoSEQ multiplex PCR; TCRdb stores in-frame clones only, minus some. The sample comprises roughly 70,000 clones, around 91% of which are singletons, and about 0.38% rests with the top ten. The sample taken for sequencing was T cells isolated from PBMCs. The receptors shown here come from a human donor in good health.

The chain uses TRBV29-1 and TRBJ2-1; TRBD2 matches at 8 bases. Germline lookup yields CDR1 SQVTM and CDR2 ANQGSEA. The junction had 2 bases not matched to a gene; V was cut back by 4 bases and J by 0 bases. This CDR3 has 14 amino acids. CDR3 nucleotides: TGCAGCGTTGCGGGAGGGTCCTCCTACAATGAGCAGTTCTTC. Translating gives CSVAGGSSYNEQFF.

The chain uses TRBV9 and TRBJ1-5; no firm D call. There are 13 residues in the CDR3. Trimming cost V 0 bases and J 3 bases, with 4 bases left between them. The germline V gene has CDR1 SGDLS and CDR2 YYNGEE. DNA of the CDR3: TGTGCCAGCAGCGTAGGTCTCAATCAGCCCCAGCATTTT. Residues: CASSVGLNQPQHF. The variable domain in full, completed from reference TRBV9 and TRBJ1-5, reads DSGVTQTPKHLITATGQRVTLRCSPRSGDLSVYWYQQSLDQGLQFLIQYYNGEERAKGNILERFSAQQFPDLHSELNLSSLELGDSALYFCASSVGLNQPQHFGDGTRLSIL.

The DNA for the CDR3 is TGTGCCAGCAGTGACCCCCCGGGTGCCGGGGAGCTGTTTTTT. This translates into CASSDPPGAGELFF. J is TRBJ2-2 and V is TRBV2; D ambiguous. CDR1 is SNHLY and CDR2 is FYNNEI in the germline V gene. Deletions cut 3 bases from V and 6 bases from J, with 11 bases between. The CDR3 contains 14 residues.

This chain connects TRBV30 to TRBJ1-5, with 9 positions matching TRBD1. CDR3 length: 17 residues. V was clipped by 1 base and J by 5 bases; unmatched bases: 12. Germline values: CDR1 GTSNPN, CDR2 SVGIG (reference sequence). The CDR3 nucleotides are TGTGCCTGGAGTGGAACTACAAGGACAGGGGAATATCAGCCCCAGCATTTT. Translation gives CAWSGTTRTGEYQPQHF.

Here the CDR3 reads CALSRRGSSYGYTF. The DNA for the CDR3 is TGTGCCCTCAGTCGGCGGGGCTCTAGCTATGGCTACACCTTC. The chain recombines TRBV30 with TRBJ1-2; maybe TRBD1 (5 bases). Trimming cost V 8 bases and J 4 bases, with 20 bases left between them. The germline gives CDR1 GTSNPN, CDR2 SVGIG (reference sequence). This CDR3 spans 14 amino acids.

The chain employs TRBV6-5 and TRBJ2-1; TRBD1 matches 7 bases. The CDR3 consists of 13 residues. V trimming: 9 bases; J trimming: 4 bases; junction bases outside the gene matches: 6. Germline CDR1 and CDR2: MNHEY and SVGAGI. This CDR3 is CARSGTEYNEQFF. CDR3 DNA: TGTGCCAGATCCGGGACAGAATACAATGAGCAGTTCTTC.

This clone was detected only once. This chain joins TRBV2 and TRBJ2-3; 11 bases are shared with TRBD2. The CDR3 runs to 14 residues. With V trimmed by 3 bases and J by 6 bases, 2 bases remained unmatched. The V gene's germline CDR1 is SNHLY and CDR2 FYNNEI. CDR3 residues: CASSETSGMDTQYF. CDR3 coding DNA: TGTGCCAGCAGTGAGACTAGCGGGATGGATACGCAGTATTTT.

This chain links TRBV7-2 with TRBJ2-1; D not resolved. This CDR3 has 12 amino acids. CDR1 SGHTA and CDR2 FQGNSA come from the germline V gene. The ends were cut back, 5 bases at V and 7 bases at J, with 9 bases in the middle. Written as DNA, the CDR3 is TGTGCCAGCAGCCCACAACAAAATGAGCAGTTCTTC. Protein product: CASSPQQNEQFF.

The chain couples TRBV27 to TRBJ1-1, with a weak D call TRBD1 (5 bases). Germline CDR1 MNHEY, CDR2 SMNVEV (reference sequence). The CDR3 extends over 14 amino acids. Trimming removed 2 bases from V and 5 bases from J, with 12 bases in between. In nucleotides, the CDR3 is TGTGCCAGCAGTTTAGGTCAGGGTAGTACTGAAGCTTTCTTT. Its protein product is CASSLGQGSTEAFF.

The CDR3, as DNA: TGTGCCAGCAGCTCAGGGGGGCAAGGGGGTCGGGAAAAACTGTTTTTT. It translates to CASSSGGQGGREKLFF. The chain joins TRBV13 to TRBJ1-4; 7 bases match TRBD1. The CDR3 contains 16 residues. Germline V lookup: CDR1 PRHDT, CDR2 FYEKMQ (reference sequence). V was clipped by 4 bases and J by 8 bases; unmatched bases: 13.

This clone was seen only a few times. The chain recombines TRBV9 with TRBJ1-1; the D gene is possibly TRBD1 (5 bases). Per the germline V gene, CDR1 is SGDLS and CDR2 is YYNGEE. V lost 1 base, J lost 4 bases, and 8 bases lay in between. The CDR3 consists of 13 residues. The CDR3 DNA sequence: TGTGCCAGCAGCGTATCGGGGGGCACTGAAGCTTTCTTT. Its translation: CASSVSGGTEAFF. The variable domain in full, with the rest retrieved from reference TRBV9 and TRBJ1-1, is DSGVTQTPKHLITATGQRVTLRCSPRSGDLSVYWYQQSLDQGLQFLIQYYNGEERAKGNILERFSAQQFPDLHSELNLSSLELGDSALYFCASSVSGGTEAFFGQGTRLTVV.

The CDR3: CASSVAKETRYRNNEQFF. The CDR3 bases are TGTGCCAGCAGCGTAGCTAAAGAGACTAGGTACAGAAACAATGAGCAGTTCTTC. The chain recombines TRBV9 with TRBJ2-1; D might be TRBD2 (6 bases). The CDR3 has 18 amino acids. Germline values: CDR1 SGDLS, CDR2 YYNGEE. The V end was cut by 0 bases, the J end by 5 bases, with 21 bases between.

The rearrangement uses TRBV27 and TRBJ2-7, with 10 bases aligning to TRBD2. The CDR3 is 15 residues long. Per the germline V gene, CDR1 is MNHEY and CDR2 is SMNVEV (reference sequence). The V gene end was trimmed by 7 bases and the J gene end by 6 bases; junction bases not matched to a gene: 12. CDR3 nucleotide sequence: TGTGCCAGCAAACCCCCGGGACTAGCGCAATCCGAGCAGTACTTC. Amino acid sequence: CASKPPGLAQSEQYF.

V gene TRBV27 combines with J gene TRBJ2-7, with a possible D match to TRBD2 (5 bases). This CDR3 spans 15 amino acids. Germline-derived CDR1 and CDR2 are MNHEY and SMNVEV (reference sequence). Trimming shortened V by 1 base and J by 4 bases, and 14 bases separated the two germline ends. DNA for the CDR3: TGTGCCAGCAGTTTATACGGGAATGTGGGGTACGAGCAGTACTTC. This encodes CASSLYGNVGYEQYF.

J is TRBJ2-7 and V is TRBV9; TRBD2 aligns across 8 bases. CDR1 and CDR2 (germline): SGDLS, YYNGEE. The CDR3 length is 13 residues. V trimming: 3 bases; J trimming: 5 bases; junction bases outside the gene matches: 4. This chain's CDR3 is CASSGGTRDEQYF. The CDR3 DNA reads as TGTGCCAGCAGCGGCGGGACTAGGGACGAGCAGTACTTC.

This clone has only a few counts. The chain recombines TRBV11-2 with TRBJ2-1; no firm D call. Per germline, CDR1 SGHAT and CDR2 FQNNGV. The ends were cut back, 3 bases at V and 0 bases at J, with 12 bases in the middle. The CDR3 consists of 16 residues. The CDR3: CASSLRGTASYNEQFF. The CDR3 DNA follows: TGTGCCAGCAGCTTGCGCGGCACCGCCTCCTACAATGAGCAGTTCTTC.

The chain combines TRBV7-3 with TRBJ1-3, with a possible D match to TRBD1 (5 bases). The CDR3 loop spans 16 amino acids. V lost 4 bases and J lost 2, with 15 bases in between. Germline V lookup: CDR1 SGHTA, CDR2 FQGTGA. This CDR3 reads CASSSTGVLPGNTIYF. CDR3 in DNA: TGTGCCAGCAGCTCTACAGGTGTCCTACCTGGAAACACCATATATTTT.

This chain connects TRBV2 to TRBJ2-1, with 7 bases fitting TRBD2. CDR1 is SNHLY, CDR2 FYNNEI, per germline. Trimming removed 5 bases from V and 5 bases from J; junction bases left unmatched: 9. The CDR3 totals 15 residues. CDR3 loop: CASSPGLTVHNEQFF. The CDR3 DNA reads as TGTGCCAGCAGTCCGGGACTAACAGTTCACAATGAGCAGTTCTTC.

The V call is TRBV2, the J call TRBJ2-3, with D tentatively TRBD2 (6 bases). The CDR3 loop spans 14 amino acids. Trimming shortened V by 1 base and J by 5 bases, and 10 bases separated the two germline ends. The germline CDR1 and CDR2 sequences are SNHLY and FYNNEI. For the CDR3, the DNA is TGTGCCAGCAGTGAAGGGCGGGAACGAGATACGCAGTATTTT. Translating gives CASSEGRERDTQYF. Based on the CDR3 plus reference TRBV2 and TRBJ2-3, the full variable domain is EPEVTQTPSHQVTQMGQEVILRCVPISNHLYFYWYRQILGQKVEFLVSFYNNEISEKSEIFDDQFSVERPDGSNFTLKIRSTKLEDSAMYFCASSEGRERDTQYFGPGTRLTVL.

The chain employs TRBV5-1 and TRBJ2-5, with 9 bases lining up with TRBD1. This CDR3 is built from 13 residues. Trimming cost V 5 bases and J 3 bases; bases outside gene matches: 2. Germline V gene data show CDR1 as SGHRS and CDR2 as YFSETQ. The CDR3 reads CASRGTGKETQYF. CDR3 sequence (DNA): TGCGCCAGCAGGGGGACAGGGAAAGAGACCCAGTACTTC.

The chain uses TRBV9 and TRBJ1-2; D gene unclear. Trimming left V 2 bases short and J 6 bases short, with 11 bases between. The germline V gene encodes CDR1 SGDLS and CDR2 YYNGEE. The CDR3 runs to 13 residues. CDR3 in amino acids: CASSVREKNGYTF. In DNA, the CDR3 is TGTGCCAGCAGCGTGAGGGAAAAGAATGGCTACACCTTC.